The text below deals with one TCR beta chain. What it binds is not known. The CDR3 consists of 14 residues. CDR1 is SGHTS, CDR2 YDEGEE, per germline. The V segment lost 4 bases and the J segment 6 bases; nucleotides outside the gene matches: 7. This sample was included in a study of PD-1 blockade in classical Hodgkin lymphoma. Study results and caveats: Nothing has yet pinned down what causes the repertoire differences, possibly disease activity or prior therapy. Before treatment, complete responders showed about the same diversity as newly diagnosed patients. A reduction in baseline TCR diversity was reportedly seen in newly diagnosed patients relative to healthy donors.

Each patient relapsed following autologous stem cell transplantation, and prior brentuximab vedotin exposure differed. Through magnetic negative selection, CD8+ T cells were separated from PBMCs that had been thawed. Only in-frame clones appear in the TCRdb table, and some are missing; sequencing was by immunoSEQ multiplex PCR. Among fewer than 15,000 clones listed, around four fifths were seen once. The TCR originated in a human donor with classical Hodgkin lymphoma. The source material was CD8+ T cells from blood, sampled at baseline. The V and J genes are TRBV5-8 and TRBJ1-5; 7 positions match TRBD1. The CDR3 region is CASSGPTGTQPQHF. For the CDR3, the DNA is TGTGCCAGCAGCGGCCCGACAGGGACTCAGCCCCAGCATTTT. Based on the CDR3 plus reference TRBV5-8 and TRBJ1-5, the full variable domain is EAGVTQSPTHLIKTRGQQATLRCSPISGHTSVYWYQQALGLGLQFLLWYDEGEERNRGNFPPRFSGRQFPNYSSELNVNALELEDSALYLCASSGPTGTQPQHFGDGTRLSIL.